The present entry profiles one T cell receptor (beta chain) with its context. What it binds is unknown. Germline-derived CDR1 and CDR2 are SGHTA and FQGTGA. Losses at the gene ends were 5 bases for V and 7 bases for J; bases not matched to a gene: 11. The CDR3 length is 16 residues. During its preparation, the TCRbeta library received unique molecular identifiers. TCRdb reprocessed the PCR reads via MiXCR and lists one record per CDR3 protein. The sample has about 440,000 distinct CDR3 sequences, roughly 43% seen once. The sample originates from a study of T-cell reconstitution after alpha-beta-depleted transplantation in children. Regarding the study as a whole: The study reportedly traced alpha-beta T cells about two months after transplant to several hundred expanded graft clones. Newly produced T cells mostly accounted for T-cell counts and diversity one year post-transplant. At day 60, the high TCRbeta diversity found in some patients originated from recipient T cells and thymic progenitors that had survived.

The chain employs TRBV7-3 and TRBJ2-1; 10 nucleotides match TRBD2. The specimen comprised PBMCs, sampled before TCRalphabeta/CD19-depleted stem cell transplant. This clonotype was obtained from a girl aged 2-15 years with aplastic anemia, due to receive a stem cell transplant. The CDR3 loop is CASSNLTSGTGNEQFF. CDR3 sequence (DNA): TGTGCCAGCAGCAACCTTACTAGCGGGACGGGGAATGAGCAGTTCTTC.